The 9 T cell receptor beta chains in this list originate from one sample, sequenced in a study of CD8 T cells in Susac syndrome. Random-hexamer reverse transcription was applied to 0.5 to 1 ug RNA. MiXCR was run by TCRdb on the immunoSEQ multiplex PCR reads, yielding one entry per CDR3 protein. The sample carries approximately 110,000 distinct CDR3 sequences, roughly 97% recorded once. Sequenced material: CD4+ T cells from PBMCs. The receptors come from a human donor in good health.

The CDR3 region has the DNA TGCGCCAGCACCCCTTCTGGGACGGGCATTCAGTACTTC. It is translated as CASTPSGTGIQYF. J is TRBJ2-4 and V is TRBV5-1; perhaps D is TRBD1 or TRBD2 (5 bases each). Germline V gives CDR1 SGHRS, CDR2 YFSETQ. V was trimmed by 6 bases and J by 9 bases, leaving 16 bases between them. The CDR3 sequence is 13 residues long.

V gene TRBV4-2 combines with J gene TRBJ1-5; no definite D call. CDR3 length equals 16 residues. Germline V lookup: CDR1 LGHNA, CDR2 YNFKEQ. Trimming took 0 bases from V and 5 from J, leaving 14 bases between them. In nucleotides, the CDR3 is TGTGCCAGCAGCCAAGATTCAGGACGGCCCGATCAGCCCCAGCATTTT. Encoded protein: CASSQDSGRPDQPQHF.

V gene TRBV2 combines with J gene TRBJ2-2; TRBD2 agrees at 9 bases. CDR1 and CDR2 (germline): SNHLY, FYNNEI. This CDR3 contains 15 residues. J gave up 3 bases and V 8 bases, and 7 bases lay outside the gene matches. The CDR3 sequence is CASGESGGYTGELFF. The CDR3 DNA reads TGTGCCAGCGGGGAAAGCGGGGGGTACACCGGGGAGCTGTTTTTT.

The V and J genes are TRBV2 and TRBJ2-1; 7 bases align to TRBD2. Per the germline V gene, CDR1 is SNHLY and CDR2 is FYNNEI. Losses at the gene ends were 0 bases for V and 4 bases for J; bases not matched to a gene: 6. This CDR3 comprises 16 residues. CDR3 coding DNA: TGTGCCAGCAGTGAAGCGCAACTAGCGACGTACAATGAGCAGTTCTTC. It specifies CASSEAQLATYNEQFF.

Here the CDR3 reads CSVEGGRGGSRYNEQFF. In nucleotides, the CDR3 is TGCAGCGTTGAAGGCGGCCGGGGCGGGAGTAGGTACAATGAGCAGTTCTTC. The J gene is TRBJ2-1, the V gene TRBV29-1; 7 bases agree with TRBD2. The germline V gene encodes CDR1 SQVTM and CDR2 ANQGSEA. The CDR3 is 17 residues long. The ends lost 1 base at V and 4 bases at J; junction bases unmatched: 13.

The chain couples TRBV23-1 to TRBJ2-5; tentatively, D is TRBD1 (6 bases). TRBV23-1 is identified as an open reading frame with a role that is uncertain. The CDR3 consists of 14 residues. Trimming took 7 bases from V and 1 from J, leaving 13 bases between them. The CDR3 loop reads CASIGTGTQETQYF. CDR3 sequence (DNA): TGCGCCAGCATCGGTACAGGGACCCAAGAGACCCAGTACTTC.

V usage is TRBV18 and J usage is TRBJ2-3, with 10 bases that match TRBD2. V dropped 3 bases and J dropped 6; count of bases not matched to a gene: 3. This CDR3 has 14 residues. Germline V gene sequence: CDR1 KGHSH, CDR2 LQKENI. The CDR3 sequence: CASSPSGGSDTQYF. CDR3 sequence (DNA): TGTGCCAGCTCACCTAGCGGGGGGTCGGATACGCAGTATTTT.

V and J are TRBV7-2 and TRBJ2-7, with D perhaps TRBD2 (5 bases). Deletions cut 5 bases from V and 0 bases from J, with 14 bases between. The CDR3 has 15 amino acids. Germline loops: CDR1 SGHTA, CDR2 FQGNSA. CDR3 bases: TGTGCCAGCAGCCCCCTACCGGGAAGCTCCTACGAGCAGTACTTC. Residues: CASSPLPGSSYEQYF. The entire variable domain, with the rest obtained from reference TRBV7-2 and TRBJ2-7, is as follows: GAGVSQSPSNKVTEKGKDVELRCDPISGHTALYWYRQSLGQGLEFLIYFQGNSAPDKSGLPSDRFSAERTGGSVSTLTIQRTQQEDSAVYLCASSPLPGSSYEQYFGPGTRLTVT.

The chain combines TRBV15 with TRBJ1-3; D uncertain. Germline values: CDR1 LNHNV, CDR2 YYDKDF (reference sequence). Trimming removed 1 base from V and 5 bases from J, with 9 bases in between. The CDR3 is made up of 14 amino acids. The CDR3 protein is CATSRGTERNTIYF. The CDR3 nucleotides read TGTGCCACCAGCAGAGGAACGGAGCGAAACACCATATATTTT. The variable domain in full, completed from reference TRBV15 and TRBJ1-3, reads DAMVIQNPRYQVTQFGKPVTLSCSQTLNHNVMYWYQQKSSQAPKLLFHYYDKDFNNEADTPDNFQSRRPNTSFCFLDIRSPGLGDTAMYLCATSRGTERNTIYFGEGSWLTVV.